A selection of T cell receptor beta chains follows, all from one sample in a study of blood T cell repertoires in COVID-19. The protocol was immunoSEQ multiplex PCR, while the TCRdb copy is restricted to in-frame clones and leaves out a portion. The sample records approximately 350,000 clones, around four fifths being singletons. Input material: PBMCs or T cells enriched from blood (not recorded which). These receptors all stem from a woman aged 45-65 years who had recovered from COVID-19. The CDR3 runs from the conserved cysteine through the conserved F or W. The D gene is left open where the match is weak. Where a row states a size, it is once, few, many or the class of an expanded clone; other rows omit it.

clone size	D gene	V gene	J gene	CDR3 protein	CDR3 DNA
-	TRBD1	TRBV5-1	TRBJ2-7	CASSLTGFIDYEQYF	TGCGCCAGCAGCCTGACAGGGTTCATCGACTACGAGCAGTACTTC
few	TRBD1	TRBV7-9	TRBJ2-1	CASSATGGDRNEQFF	TGTGCCAGCAGCGCTACAGGGGGCGATAGGAATGAGCAGTTCTTC
-	-	TRBV3-1/TRBV3-2	TRBJ2-7	CASSQGPPNEQYF	TGTGCCAGCAGCCAAGGGCCACCCAACGAGCAGTACTTC
-	TRBD1	TRBV6-5	TRBJ1-3	CASSVRDRAGNTIYF	TGTGCCAGCAGCGTCCGGGACAGGGCCGGAAACACCATATATTTT
-	-	TRBV7-2	TRBJ1-2	CASSLRRGDGYTF	TGTGCCAGCAGCTTAAGAAGGGGCGATGGCTACACCTTC
-	-	TRBV4-2	TRBJ1-2	CASSQEGGIYGYTF	TGTGCCAGCAGCCAAGAGGGAGGGATCTATGGCTACACCTTC
-	-	TRBV15	TRBJ1-1	CATSRSPTGGTEAFF	TGTGCCACCAGCAGAAGCCCTACCGGGGGCACTGAAGCTTTCTTT
-	TRBD1	TRBV6-1	TRBJ1-5	CASSETGANQPQHF	TGTGCCAGCAGTGAAACAGGGGCCAATCAGCCCCAGCATTTT
-	-	TRBV4-2	TRBJ1-2	CASSQEGSPGDYGYTF	TGTGCCAGCAGCCAAGAAGGGAGTCCAGGGGACTATGGCTACACCTTC
once	-	TRBV7-2	TRBJ1-4	CASSLIGGKEGALFF	TGTGCCAGCAGCTTAATTGGAGGGAAGGAGGGAGCACTGTTTTTT
few	-	TRBV24-1	TRBJ1-2	CATGGGSYTF	TGTGCCACCGGGGGAGGGTCCTACACCTTC
-	-	TRBV5-4	TRBJ2-7	CASSLGGGNAYEQYF	TGTGCCAGCAGCTTGGGCGGCGGGAACGCCTACGAGCAGTACTTC
-	TRBD2	TRBV6-1	TRBJ2-7	CASSGSSLAGVGEQYF	TGTGCCAGCAGTGGGTCCTCACTAGCGGGGGTAGGCGAGCAGTACTTC
-	TRBD1	TRBV2	TRBJ1-2	CASTGGQGAEGYTF	TGTGCCAGCACCGGGGGACAGGGGGCGGAAGGCTACACCTTC
few	-	TRBV13	TRBJ2-7	CASSLPGGRDSYEQYF	TGTGCCAGCAGCCTCCCCGGAGGACGCGACTCCTACGAGCAGTACTTC
-	TRBD2	TRBV7-9	TRBJ2-3	CASSQRRLAGGGTDTQYF	TGTGCCAGCAGCCAGCGACGACTAGCGGGAGGGGGCACAGATACGCAGTATTTT
-	-	TRBV19	TRBJ1-1	CASSIDTRPGGRTEAFF	TGTGCCAGTAGTATAGATACTCGACCGGGGGGCCGGACTGAAGCTTTCTTT
-	-	TRBV14	TRBJ2-5	CASSQGGHPRGETQYF	TGTGCCAGCAGCCAAGGGGGACATCCGAGGGGAGAGACCCAGTACTTC
-	-	TRBV5-1	TRBJ2-2	CASSFGPPTGLTNTGELFF	TGCGCCAGCAGCTTCGGACCCCCCACAGGGCTTACAAACACCGGGGAGCTGTTTTTT
-	-	TRBV11-2	TRBJ2-5	CASSLGWAGGKTQYF	TGTGCCAGCAGCTTAGGTTGGGCAGGGGGGAAGACCCAGTACTTC
-	-	TRBV5-1	TRBJ1-4	CASSKTGPNEKLFF	TGCGCCAGCAGCAAAACAGGGCCTAATGAAAAACTGTTTTTT
-	-	TRBV18	TRBJ2-5	CASSPPRSQGLQETQYF	TGTGCCAGCTCACCACCGAGGTCACAGGGCCTCCAAGAGACCCAGTACTTC
-	-	TRBV4-1	TRBJ1-1	CASSQEGQQNTEAFF	TGCGCCAGCAGCCAAGAGGGACAACAAAACACTGAAGCTTTCTTT